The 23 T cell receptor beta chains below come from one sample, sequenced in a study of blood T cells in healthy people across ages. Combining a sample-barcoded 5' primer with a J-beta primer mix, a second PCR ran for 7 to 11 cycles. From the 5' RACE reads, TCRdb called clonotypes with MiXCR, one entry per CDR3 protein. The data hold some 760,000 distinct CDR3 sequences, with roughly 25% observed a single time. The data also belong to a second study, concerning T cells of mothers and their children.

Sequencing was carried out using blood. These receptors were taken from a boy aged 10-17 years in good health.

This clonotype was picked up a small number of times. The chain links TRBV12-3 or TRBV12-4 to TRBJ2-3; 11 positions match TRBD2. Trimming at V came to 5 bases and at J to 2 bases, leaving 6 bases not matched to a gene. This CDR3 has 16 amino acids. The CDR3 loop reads CASSAGLAALTDTQYF. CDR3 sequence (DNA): TGTGCCAGCAGTGCGGGACTAGCGGCACTCACAGATACGCAGTATTTT.

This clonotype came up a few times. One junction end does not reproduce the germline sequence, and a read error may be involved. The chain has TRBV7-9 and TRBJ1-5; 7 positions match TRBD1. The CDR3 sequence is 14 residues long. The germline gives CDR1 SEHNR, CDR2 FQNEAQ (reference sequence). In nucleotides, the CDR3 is TGTGCCAGCAGCTTTGGGGGACAGACTCAGCCCCGGCATTTT. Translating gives CASSFGGQTQPRHF.

The CDR3, as DNA: TGTGCCAGCAGCGTAGGCGCACAGGCTTACGAGCAGTACTTC. Its protein is CASSVGAQAYEQYF. The chain carries TRBV9 and TRBJ2-7, with a possible D match to TRBD1 (5 bases). The CDR3 extends over 14 amino acids. Germline CDR1 is SGDLS and CDR2 is YYNGEE. The V gene lost 0 bases and the J gene lost 4 bases, with 11 bases spanning the gap.

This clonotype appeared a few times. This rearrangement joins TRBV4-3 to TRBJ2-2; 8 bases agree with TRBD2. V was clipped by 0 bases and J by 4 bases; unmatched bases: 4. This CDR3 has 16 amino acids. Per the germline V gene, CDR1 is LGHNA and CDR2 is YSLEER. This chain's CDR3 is CASSQDSGGITGELFF. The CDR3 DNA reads TGCGCCAGCAGCCAAGATTCGGGAGGGATCACCGGGGAGCTGTTTTTT.

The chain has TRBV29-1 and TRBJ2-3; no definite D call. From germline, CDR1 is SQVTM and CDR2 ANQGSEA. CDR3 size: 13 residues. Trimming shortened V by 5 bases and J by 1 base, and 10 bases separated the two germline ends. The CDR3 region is CSVIGERTDTQYF. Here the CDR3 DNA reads TGCAGCGTTATTGGTGAGCGCACAGATACGCAGTATTTT.

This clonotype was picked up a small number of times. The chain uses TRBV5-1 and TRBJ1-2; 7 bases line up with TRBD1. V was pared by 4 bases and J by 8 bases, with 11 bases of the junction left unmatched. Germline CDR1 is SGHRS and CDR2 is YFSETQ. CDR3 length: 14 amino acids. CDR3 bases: TGCGCCAGCAGCCCTATGGGACAGACAAGGGGCTACACCTTC. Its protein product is CASSPMGQTRGYTF.

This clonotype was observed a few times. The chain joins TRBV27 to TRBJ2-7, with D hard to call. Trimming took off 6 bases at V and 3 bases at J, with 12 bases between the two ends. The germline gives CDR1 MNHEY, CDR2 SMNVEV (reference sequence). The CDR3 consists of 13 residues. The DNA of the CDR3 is TGTGCCAGCAGCCCAGGTATGGACTACGAGCAGTACTTC. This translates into CASSPGMDYEQYF.

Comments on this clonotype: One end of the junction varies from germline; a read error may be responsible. For the CDR3, the DNA is TGCAGTGCTAGGAACGTTGGCGGATCTAGCACGGATACGCAGTATTTT. Amino acid sequence: CSARNVGGSSTDTQYF. The chain joins TRBV20-1 to TRBJ2-3; D might be TRBD2 (5 bases). Per germline, CDR1 DFQATT and CDR2 SNEGSKA (reference sequence). The CDR3 totals 16 residues.

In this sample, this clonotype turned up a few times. The CDR3 DNA sequence: TGCGCCAGCAGCCAAGAGGCCTCGCTCTTCTCCTACGAGCAGTACTTC. Translating it yields CASSQEASLFSYEQYF. V gene TRBV4-1 combines with J gene TRBJ2-7, with no clear D. Germline CDR1 MGHRA, CDR2 YSYEKL. Trimming removed 0 bases from V and 0 bases from J, with 12 bases in between. The CDR3 length is 16 residues.

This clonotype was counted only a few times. As DNA, the CDR3 is TGTGCCAGCAGTTTTCGGCTCAGGTACGAGCAGTACTTC. Its protein is CASSFRLRYEQYF. The chain has TRBV12-3 or TRBV12-4 and TRBJ2-5; no clear D gene. TRBJ2-7 matches the DNA end more closely, so the J call is doubtful. This CDR3 spans 13 amino acids.

This CDR3 reads CSAPGDGTDTQYF. In DNA, the CDR3 is TGCAGTGCTCCCGGCGACGGCACAGATACGCAGTATTTT. This chain joins TRBV20-1 and TRBJ2-3; D not resolved. This CDR3 has 13 residues. The V and J ends lost 5 bases and 1 base respectively, with 10 bases between them. The germline gives CDR1 DFQATT, CDR2 SNEGSKA (reference sequence).

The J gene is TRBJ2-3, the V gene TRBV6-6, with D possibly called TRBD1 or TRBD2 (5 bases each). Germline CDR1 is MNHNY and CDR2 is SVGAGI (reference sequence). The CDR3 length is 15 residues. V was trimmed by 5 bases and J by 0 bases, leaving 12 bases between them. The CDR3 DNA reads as TGTGCCAGCAGTATCCTGGGGACGAGCACAGATACGCAGTATTTT. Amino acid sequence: CASSILGTSTDTQYF.

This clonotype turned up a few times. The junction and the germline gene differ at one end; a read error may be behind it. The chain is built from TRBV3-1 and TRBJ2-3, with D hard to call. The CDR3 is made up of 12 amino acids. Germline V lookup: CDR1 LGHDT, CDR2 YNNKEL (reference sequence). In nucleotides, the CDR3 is TGTGCCAGCAACCAAGGTGGAGATACGCAGTATTTT. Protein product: CASNQGGDTQYF.

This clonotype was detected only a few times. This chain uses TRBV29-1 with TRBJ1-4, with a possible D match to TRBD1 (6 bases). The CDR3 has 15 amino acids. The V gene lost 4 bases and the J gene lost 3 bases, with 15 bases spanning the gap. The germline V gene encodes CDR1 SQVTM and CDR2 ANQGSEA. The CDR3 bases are TGCAGCGTTGTACAGGGTCTTAGGTCTAATGAAAAACTGTTTTTT. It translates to CSVVQGLRSNEKLFF.

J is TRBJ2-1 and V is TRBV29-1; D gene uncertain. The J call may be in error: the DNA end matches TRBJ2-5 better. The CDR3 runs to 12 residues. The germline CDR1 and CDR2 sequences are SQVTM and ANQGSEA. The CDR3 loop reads CSAALSGETQYF. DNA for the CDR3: TGCAGCGCCGCGTTGAGTGGGGAGACCCAGTACTTC.

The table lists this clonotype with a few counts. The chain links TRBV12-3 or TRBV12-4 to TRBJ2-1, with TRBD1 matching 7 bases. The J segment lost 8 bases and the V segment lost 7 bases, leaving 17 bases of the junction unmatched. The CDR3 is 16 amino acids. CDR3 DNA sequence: TGTGCCAGCAACCTCCTTCGAGACAGGGTCGTAGATGAGCAGTTCTTC. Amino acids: CASNLLRDRVVDEQFF.

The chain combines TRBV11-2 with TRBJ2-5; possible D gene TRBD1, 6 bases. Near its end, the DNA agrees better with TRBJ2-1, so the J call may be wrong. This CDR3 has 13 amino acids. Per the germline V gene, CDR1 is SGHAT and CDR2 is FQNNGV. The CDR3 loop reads CASSSLGDIAQFF. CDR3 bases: TGTGCCAGCAGCTCCCTCGGGGACATTGCACAGTTCTTC.

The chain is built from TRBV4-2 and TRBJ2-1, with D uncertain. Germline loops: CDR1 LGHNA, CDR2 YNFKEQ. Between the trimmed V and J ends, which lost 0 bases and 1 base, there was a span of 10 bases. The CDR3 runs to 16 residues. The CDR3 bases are TGTGCCAGCAGCCAAGAAAGGCTTCCATCCTACAATGAGCAGTTCTTC. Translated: CASSQERLPSYNEQFF.

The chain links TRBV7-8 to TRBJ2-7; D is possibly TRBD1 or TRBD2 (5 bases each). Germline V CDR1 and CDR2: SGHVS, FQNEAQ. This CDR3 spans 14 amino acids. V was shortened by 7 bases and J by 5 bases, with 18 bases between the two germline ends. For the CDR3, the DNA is TGTGCCAGCATCGATGGGAGCAGGGCCCACGAGCAGTACTTC. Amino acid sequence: CASIDGSRAHEQYF.

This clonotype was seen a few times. The CDR3 protein is CATSDSGGSSYNEQFF. CDR3 in DNA: TGTGCCACCAGTGATTCGGGCGGGAGCTCCTACAATGAGCAGTTCTTC. The V and J genes are TRBV24-1 and TRBJ2-1; 7 bases are a match to TRBD2. Per germline, CDR1 KGHDR and CDR2 SFDVKD. This CDR3 comprises 16 residues. V shed 2 bases, J shed 0 bases, and the junction held 3 bases outside the gene matches.

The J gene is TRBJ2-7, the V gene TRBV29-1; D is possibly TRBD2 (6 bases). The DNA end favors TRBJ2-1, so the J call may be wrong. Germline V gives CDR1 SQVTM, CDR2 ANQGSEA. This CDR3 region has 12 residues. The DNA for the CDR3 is TGCAGCGTGGGACTCGCCTACAATGAGCAGTTCTTC. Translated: CSVGLAYNEQFF.

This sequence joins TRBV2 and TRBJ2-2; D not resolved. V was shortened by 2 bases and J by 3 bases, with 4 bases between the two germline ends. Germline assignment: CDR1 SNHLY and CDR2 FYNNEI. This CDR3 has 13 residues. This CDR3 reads CASSESYTGELFF. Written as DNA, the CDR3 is TGTGCCAGCAGTGAATCATACACCGGGGAGCTGTTTTTT.

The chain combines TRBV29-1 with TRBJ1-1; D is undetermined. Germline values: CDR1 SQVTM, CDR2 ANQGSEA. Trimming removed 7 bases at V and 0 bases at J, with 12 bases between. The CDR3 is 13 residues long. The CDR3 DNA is TGCAGCGGGCTCTCGGGCTTGAACACTGAAGCTTTCTTT. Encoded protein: CSGLSGLNTEAFF.